These 21 T cell receptor beta chains were sequenced from one sample in a study of response to subunit inactivated influenza vaccine. Via MiXCR, TCRdb re-called the RT-PCR reads, giving one row per CDR3 protein. The table has around 540,000 distinct CDR3 sequences, 10% to 15% seen once; the top ten hold roughly 10%. Sample: PBMCs from blood, taken on the day of vaccination. The receptor set was obtained from a man aged 45-60 years who received an inactivated influenza vaccine.

This clonotype was seen a handful of times. The rearrangement uses TRBV20-1 and TRBJ1-5; D unresolved. Germline values: CDR1 DFQATT, CDR2 SNEGSKA (reference sequence). CDR3 length equals 13 residues. The germline V and J ends were trimmed by 8 bases and 3 bases, with 14 bases remaining between them. CDR3: CSLQDGLNQPQHF. The CDR3 DNA follows: TGCAGTCTCCAAGACGGTCTCAATCAGCCCCAGCATTTT.

This clonotype was counted a few times. V and J are TRBV15 and TRBJ1-2; D not resolved. The germline V gene encodes CDR1 LNHNV and CDR2 YYDKDF (reference sequence). The ends were cut back, 0 bases at V and 4 bases at J, with 9 bases in the middle. The CDR3 consists of 14 residues. CDR3 nucleotides: TGTGCCACCAGCAGAGACCCCAGGAGCTATGGCTACACCTTC. Translating it yields CATSRDPRSYGYTF.

This clonotype was observed a few times. The V and J genes are TRBV27 and TRBJ1-2; the D gene is possibly TRBD1 (6 bases). The CDR3 spans 15 residues. The germline gives CDR1 MNHEY, CDR2 SMNVEV (reference sequence). Trimming removed 5 bases at V and 8 bases at J, with 21 bases between. In DNA, the CDR3 is TGTGCCAGCAGTCCCCTGGACAGCCCCGAACGGGGCTACACCTTC. It is translated as CASSPLDSPERGYTF.

In its sample, this clonotype was seen a few times. The chain is built from TRBV4-3 and TRBJ2-2; D possibly corresponds to TRBD1 (6 bases). The CDR3 covers 16 residues. Germline assignment: CDR1 LGHNA and CDR2 YSLEER. The ends were cut back, 1 base at V and 5 bases at J, with 14 bases in the middle. Here the CDR3 reads CASSQGGTGNTGELFF. For the CDR3, the DNA is TGCGCCAGCAGCCAAGGCGGCACAGGGAATACCGGGGAGCTGTTTTTT.

This clonotype was picked up a small number of times. The gene calls are TRBV5-1 and TRBJ1-2, with no clear D. CDR1 is SGHRS, CDR2 YFSETQ, per germline. Trimming stripped 0 bases from V and 6 bases from J, with 12 bases between. CDR3 length: 14 amino acids. Here the CDR3 DNA reads TGCGCCAGCAGCTTGGCGGCAGCCTCAAATGGCTACACCTTC. It is translated as CASSLAAASNGYTF. The whole variable domain, filled in from reference TRBV5-1 and TRBJ1-2, reads KAGVTQTPRYLIKTRGQQVTLSCSPISGHRSVSWYQQTPGQGLQFLFEYFSETQRNKGNFPGRFSGRQFSNSRSEMNVSTLELGDSALYLCASSLAAASNGYTFGSGTRLTVV.

V is TRBV10-3 and J is TRBJ1-2, with D maybe TRBD1 (6 bases). Germline CDR1 ENHRY, CDR2 SYGVKD. V was clipped by 2 bases and J by 4 bases, with 8 bases between them. This CDR3 has 13 residues. This CDR3 is CAISEKGGYGYTF. The CDR3 region has the DNA TGTGCCATCAGTGAGAAAGGGGGCTATGGCTACACCTTC.

This chain uses TRBV5-1 with TRBJ1-3, with D maybe TRBD1 (6 bases). V lost 1 base, J lost 4 bases, and 12 bases lay in between. The germline V gene encodes CDR1 SGHRS and CDR2 YFSETQ. This CDR3 comprises 15 residues. The CDR3 DNA sequence: TGCGCCAGCAGCTTGAGGGGGTCGGACGGAAACACCATATATTTT. Translating it yields CASSLRGSDGNTIYF.

This clonotype has only a few counts. V and J are TRBV29-1 and TRBJ2-1; 9 positions agree with TRBD2. CDR1 and CDR2 from the germline V gene are SQVTM and ANQGSEA. CDR3 size: 16 residues. After removal of 2 bases from V and 6 bases from J, the junction contained 11 bases not matched to a gene. CDR3 nucleotides: TGCAGCGTTGAAAAACGAGTAGCGGGAGCCATCAATGAGCAGTTCTTC. This translates into CSVEKRVAGAINEQFF.

V is TRBV5-8 and J is TRBJ1-4, with TRBD1 matching 9 bases. Unmatched junction bases numbered 8, after V lost 4 bases and J lost 10 bases. Per germline, CDR1 SGHTS and CDR2 YDEGEE. The CDR3 is 14 residues long. CDR3 bases: TGTGCCAGCAGCCTCGGACAGGGGCAAGGAAAACTGTTTTTT. This sequence encodes CASSLGQGQGKLFF.

This clonotype occurred a few times. V and J are TRBV29-1 and TRBJ2-7, with TRBD1 as a possible D gene (6 bases). V lost 7 bases to trimming and J lost 3 bases, with 13 bases between them. The CDR3 has 12 residues. Per germline, CDR1 SQVTM and CDR2 ANQGSEA. The CDR3 sequence is CSASQDSYEQYF. DNA for the CDR3: TGCAGCGCATCACAGGACAGCTACGAGCAGTACTTC.

This clonotype showed up many times. V usage is TRBV29-1 and J usage is TRBJ1-1, with TRBD1 as a possible D gene (6 bases). This CDR3 region has 10 residues. Trimming removed 4 bases from V and 7 bases from J, with 7 bases in between. Germline CDR1 is SQVTM and CDR2 is ANQGSEA. As DNA, the CDR3 is TGCAGCGTTGGGGGGCTTGAAGCTTTCTTT. As protein: CSVGGLEAFF.

This clonotype was counted at least ten times. This sequence joins TRBV29-1 and TRBJ2-7; tentative D call: TRBD1 (6 bases). The V and J ends lost 5 bases and 2 bases respectively, with 10 bases between them. The CDR3 is 12 amino acids. The germline V gene has CDR1 SQVTM and CDR2 ANQGSEA. The CDR3 nucleotides read TGCAGCGTTCAACAGGGAGCCTACGAGCAGTACTTC. It translates to CSVQQGAYEQYF.

This clonotype was found a few times. The chain has TRBV4-1 and TRBJ1-6; TRBD1 aligns across 8 bases. Germline assignment: CDR1 MGHRA and CDR2 YSYEKL. The CDR3 has 16 residues. Trimming removed 1 base from V and 7 bases from J; junction bases left unmatched: 6. The DNA for the CDR3 is TGCGCCAGCAGCCAAGTTCTACAGGGGGGGAATTCACCCCTCCACTTT. The encoded protein is CASSQVLQGGNSPLHF.

The V call is TRBV30, the J call TRBJ2-1; weak D call: TRBD2 (5 bases). This CDR3 contains 13 residues. The V end lost 2 bases, the J end lost 6 bases, and 11 bases lay between the germline ends. CDR1 and CDR2 (germline): GTSNPN, SVGIG (reference sequence). The CDR3 DNA reads TGTGCCTGGAGTCGGGATGTTGGCAATGAGCAGTTCTTC. Protein product: CAWSRDVGNEQFF.

The chain employs TRBV5-1 and TRBJ2-1; TRBD2 aligns across 10 bases. CDR1 SGHRS and CDR2 YFSETQ come from the germline V gene. The CDR3 has 16 amino acids. V gave up 1 base and J gave up 8 bases; unmatched junction bases: 9. CDR3 DNA sequence: TGCGCCAGCAGCTTGTTGAGCGGGAGGGCCTGGGATGAGCAGTTCTTC. This translates into CASSLLSGRAWDEQFF.

V usage is TRBV5-1 and J usage is TRBJ2-3, with 14 nucleotides matching TRBD2. The germline gives CDR1 SGHRS, CDR2 YFSETQ. V gave up 4 bases and J gave up 0 bases; unmatched junction bases: 7. The CDR3 totals 18 residues. In DNA, the CDR3 is TGCGCCAGCAGCCAACCCGGGACTAGCGGGGGAAGCACAGATACGCAGTATTTT. Translating it yields CASSQPGTSGGSTDTQYF. The variable domain in full, completed from reference TRBV5-1 and TRBJ2-3, reads KAGVTQTPRYLIKTRGQQVTLSCSPISGHRSVSWYQQTPGQGLQFLFEYFSETQRNKGNFPGRFSGRQFSNSRSEMNVSTLELGDSALYLCASSQPGTSGGSTDTQYFGPGTRLTVL.

This chain joins TRBV12-3 or TRBV12-4 and TRBJ2-1; D assignment may be TRBD1 or TRBD2 (5 bases each). The CDR3 has 16 residues. V lost 5 bases and J lost 5, with 19 bases in between. CDR3 region: CASSTPPPGRNNEQFF. The CDR3 bases are TGTGCCAGCAGTACCCCACCTCCGGGACGGAACAATGAGCAGTTCTTC.

This chain joins TRBV6-5 and TRBJ2-1; D is tentatively TRBD1 or TRBD2 (6 bases each). CDR3 length equals 17 residues. Germline values: CDR1 MNHEY, CDR2 SVGAGI. V was trimmed by 2 bases and J by 0 bases, leaving 14 bases between them. The CDR3 here is CASSYVGGRNSYNEQFF. CDR3 nucleotide sequence: TGTGCCAGCAGTTACGTGGGGGGCAGAAACTCCTACAATGAGCAGTTCTTC.

This clonotype was seen a few times. The CDR3 spells CASRPEGTGELFF. DNA for the CDR3: TGTGCTAGTCGACCTGAGGGTACAGGGGAGCTGTTTTTT. The V call is TRBV12-5, the J call TRBJ2-2; TRBD2 might be the D (5 bases). Germline V gives CDR1 LGHNT, CDR2 FRNRAP. The CDR3 has 13 amino acids. With 8 bases removed from V and 8 bases from J, the gap between germline ends came to 15 bases.

Only a few counts were recorded for this clonotype. The J gene is TRBJ2-2, the V gene TRBV12-3 or TRBV12-4; the D call may be TRBD1 or TRBD2 (5 bases each). The CDR3 loop spans 16 amino acids. Trimming removed 0 bases at V and 4 bases at J, with 12 bases between. Written as DNA, the CDR3 is TGTGCCAGCAGTTTAGCTCCCGGGGACGGCACCGGGGAGCTGTTTTTT. The encoded protein is CASSLAPGDGTGELFF.

A few counts support this clonotype. The chain couples TRBV4-2 to TRBJ2-7; 7 bases match TRBD1. This CDR3 has 14 amino acids. V gave up 4 bases and J gave up 3 bases; unmatched junction bases: 6. Per the germline V gene, CDR1 is LGHNA and CDR2 is YNFKEQ. The CDR3: CASSPIGTVYEQYF. DNA of the CDR3: TGTGCCAGCAGCCCCATCGGGACAGTCTACGAGCAGTACTTC.